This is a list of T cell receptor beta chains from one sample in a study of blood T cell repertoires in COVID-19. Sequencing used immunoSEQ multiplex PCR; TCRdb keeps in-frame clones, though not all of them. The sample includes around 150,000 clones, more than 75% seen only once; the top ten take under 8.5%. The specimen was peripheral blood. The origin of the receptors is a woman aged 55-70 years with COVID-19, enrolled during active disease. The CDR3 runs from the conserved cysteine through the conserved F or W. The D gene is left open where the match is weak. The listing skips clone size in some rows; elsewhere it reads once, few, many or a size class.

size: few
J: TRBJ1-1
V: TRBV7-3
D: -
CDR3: CASSLSMGRANTEAFF
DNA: TGTGCCAGCAGCTTAAGTATGGGCAGGGCGAACACTGAAGCTTTCTTT

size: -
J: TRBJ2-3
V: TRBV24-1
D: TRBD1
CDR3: CATSDGGTGADTQYF
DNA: TGTGCCACCAGTGATGGAGGGACAGGGGCAGATACGCAGTATTTT

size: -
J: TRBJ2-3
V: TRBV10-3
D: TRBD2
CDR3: CATESGGNTDTQYF
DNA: TGTGCCACGGAAAGCGGGGGGAACACAGATACGCAGTATTTT

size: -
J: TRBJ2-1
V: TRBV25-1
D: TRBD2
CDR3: CASSGLGTSGRIYNEQFF
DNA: TGTGCCAGCAGCGGACTCGGGACTAGCGGGAGAATCTACAATGAGCAGTTCTTC

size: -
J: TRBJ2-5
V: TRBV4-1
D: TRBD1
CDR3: CASSQDRNRGNIETQYF
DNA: TGCGCCAGCAGCCAAGATCGGAACAGGGGTAATATAGAGACCCAGTACTTC

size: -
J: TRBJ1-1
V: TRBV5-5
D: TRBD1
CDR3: CASSLMDRMNTEAFF
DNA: TGTGCCAGCAGCCTCATGGACAGGATGAACACTGAAGCTTTCTTT

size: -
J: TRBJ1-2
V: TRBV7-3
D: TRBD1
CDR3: CASSQGTGDYGYTF
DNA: TGTGCCAGCAGCCAAGGGACAGGGGACTATGGCTACACCTTC

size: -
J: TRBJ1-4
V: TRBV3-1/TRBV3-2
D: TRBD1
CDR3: CASSPGLGQGGEKLFF
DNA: TGTGCCAGCAGCCCAGGCCTTGGACAGGGGGGAGAAAAACTGTTTTTT

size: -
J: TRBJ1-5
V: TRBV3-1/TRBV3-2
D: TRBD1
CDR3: CASSPPGQINQPQHF
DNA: TGTGCCAGCAGCCCCCCGGGACAGATCAATCAGCCCCAGCATTTT

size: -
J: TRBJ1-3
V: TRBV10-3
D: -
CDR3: CAISDQAGNTIYF
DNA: TGTGCCATCAGTGATCAGGCTGGAAACACCATATATTTT

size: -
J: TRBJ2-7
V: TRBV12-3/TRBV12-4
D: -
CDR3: CASSFTLSYEQYF
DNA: TGTGCCAGCAGTTTCACTCTGAGTTACGAGCAGTACTTC

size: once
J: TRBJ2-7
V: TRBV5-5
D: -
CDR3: CASSLGGLGEQYF
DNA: TGTGCCAGCAGCTTGGGTGGGCTTGGCGAGCAGTACTTC

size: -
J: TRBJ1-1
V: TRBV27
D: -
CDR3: CASRGGFGNTEAFF
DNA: TGTGCCAGCAGGGGGGGATTCGGGAACACTGAAGCTTTCTTT

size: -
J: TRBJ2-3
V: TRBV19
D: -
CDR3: CASRPGLSDTQYF
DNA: TGTGCCAGTAGACCAGGACTTTCGGATACGCAGTATTTT

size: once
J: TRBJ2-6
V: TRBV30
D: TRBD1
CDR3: CAWSALGDRGRSGANVLTF
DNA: TGTGCCTGGAGTGCTTTGGGGGACAGGGGAAGGTCTGGGGCCAACGTCCTGACTTTC

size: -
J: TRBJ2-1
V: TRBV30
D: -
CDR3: CAWSRGGDHEQFF
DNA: TGTGCCTGGAGTCGAGGGGGGGACCATGAGCAGTTCTTC

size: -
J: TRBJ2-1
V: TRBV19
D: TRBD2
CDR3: CASSQQTSGRVRNEQFF
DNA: TGTGCCAGTAGTCAACAGACTAGCGGGAGGGTGCGGAATGAGCAGTTCTTC

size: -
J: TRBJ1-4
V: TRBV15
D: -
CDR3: CATSREEVEKLFF
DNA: TGTGCCACCAGCAGAGAAGAGGTTGAAAAACTGTTTTTT

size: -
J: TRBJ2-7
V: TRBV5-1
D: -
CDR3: CASSLPTSGYEQYF
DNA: TGCGCCAGCAGCTTACCCACCTCAGGCTACGAGCAGTACTTC

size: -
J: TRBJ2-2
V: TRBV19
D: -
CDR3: CASGLWAGELFF
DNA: TGTGCCAGTGGGCTTTGGGCCGGGGAGCTGTTTTTT

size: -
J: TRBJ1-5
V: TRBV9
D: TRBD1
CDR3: CASSAGQGLSNQPQHF
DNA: TGTGCCAGCAGCGCCGGACAGGGGTTGAGCAATCAGCCCCAGCATTTT

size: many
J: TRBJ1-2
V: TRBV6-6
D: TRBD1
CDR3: CASSRGTGGDTVLGYTF
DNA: TGTGCCAGCAGTCGAGGGACAGGGGGCGACACGGTCCTGGGTTACACCTTC

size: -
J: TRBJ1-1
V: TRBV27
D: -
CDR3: CASSLYTPQGAGTEAFF
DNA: TGTGCCAGCAGTTTATATACGCCACAGGGAGCCGGGACTGAAGCTTTCTTT

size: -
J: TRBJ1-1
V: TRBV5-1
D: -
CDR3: CASSPDIGGEQTEAFF
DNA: TGCGCCAGCAGCCCTGACATCGGAGGGGAACAGACTGAAGCTTTCTTT

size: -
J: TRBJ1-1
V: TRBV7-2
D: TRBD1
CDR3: CASSSRPGTGVEAFF
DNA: TGTGCCAGCAGCTCTCGGCCCGGGACAGGGGTTGAAGCTTTCTTT

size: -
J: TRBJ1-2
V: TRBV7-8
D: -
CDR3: CASSSDGYGYTF
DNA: TGTGCCAGCAGCTCAGATGGCTATGGCTACACCTTC

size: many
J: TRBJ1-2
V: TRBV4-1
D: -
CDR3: CASSPRYANYGYTF
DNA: TGCGCCAGCAGCCCGCGGTACGCTAACTATGGCTACACCTTC

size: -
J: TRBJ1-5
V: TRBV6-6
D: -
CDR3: CASIITGYSNQPQHF
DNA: TGTGCCAGCATAATAACAGGATATAGCAATCAGCCCCAGCATTTT